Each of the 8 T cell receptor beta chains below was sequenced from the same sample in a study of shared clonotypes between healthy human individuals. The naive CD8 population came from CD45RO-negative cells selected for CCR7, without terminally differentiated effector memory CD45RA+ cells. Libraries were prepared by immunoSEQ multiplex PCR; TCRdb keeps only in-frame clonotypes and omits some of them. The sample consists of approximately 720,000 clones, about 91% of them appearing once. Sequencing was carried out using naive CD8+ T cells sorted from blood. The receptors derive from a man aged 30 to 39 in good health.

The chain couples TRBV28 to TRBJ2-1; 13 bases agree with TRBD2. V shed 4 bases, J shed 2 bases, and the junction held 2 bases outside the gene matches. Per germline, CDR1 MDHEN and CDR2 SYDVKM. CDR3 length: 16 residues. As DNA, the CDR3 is TGTGCCAGCAGTTGGGGGACTAGCGGGGCCTACAATGAGCAGTTCTTC. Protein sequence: CASSWGTSGAYNEQFF.

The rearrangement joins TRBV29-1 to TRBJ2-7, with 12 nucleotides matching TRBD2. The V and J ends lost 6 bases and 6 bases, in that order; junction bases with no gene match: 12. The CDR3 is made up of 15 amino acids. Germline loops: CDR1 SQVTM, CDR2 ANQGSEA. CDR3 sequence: CSVLLAGGPRGEQYF. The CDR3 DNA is TGCAGCGTCTTACTAGCGGGAGGACCAAGGGGCGAGCAGTACTTC.

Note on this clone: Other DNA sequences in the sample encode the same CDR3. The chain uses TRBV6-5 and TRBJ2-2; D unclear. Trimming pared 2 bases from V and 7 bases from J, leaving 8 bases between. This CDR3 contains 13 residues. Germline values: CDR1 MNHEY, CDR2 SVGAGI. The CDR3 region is CASSYAIGGELFF. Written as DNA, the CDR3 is TGTGCCAGCAGTTACGCGATAGGCGGGGAGCTGTTTTTT.

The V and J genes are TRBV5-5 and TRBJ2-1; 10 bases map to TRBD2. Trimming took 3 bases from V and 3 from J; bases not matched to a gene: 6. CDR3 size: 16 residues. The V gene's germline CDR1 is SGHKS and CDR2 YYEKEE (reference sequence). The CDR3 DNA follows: TGTGCCAGCAGCTCTACTAGCGGGACCCTCTACAATGAGCAGTTCTTC. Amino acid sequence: CASSSTSGTLYNEQFF. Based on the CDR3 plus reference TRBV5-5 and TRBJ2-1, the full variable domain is DAGVTQSPTHLIKTRGQQVTLRCSPISGHKSVSWYQQVLGQGPQFIFQYYEKEERGRGNFPDRFSARQFPNYSSELNVNALLLGDSALYLCASSSTSGTLYNEQFFGPGTRLTVL.

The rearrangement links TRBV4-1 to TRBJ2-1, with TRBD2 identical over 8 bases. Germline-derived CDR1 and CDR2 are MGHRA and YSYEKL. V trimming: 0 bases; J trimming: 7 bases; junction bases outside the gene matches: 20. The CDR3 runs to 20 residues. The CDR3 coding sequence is TGCGCCAGCAGCCAAGATCCGGGGGCAATTTTGGCGGGAGGCGGGAATGAGCAGTTCTTC. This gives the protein CASSQDPGAILAGGGNEQFF.

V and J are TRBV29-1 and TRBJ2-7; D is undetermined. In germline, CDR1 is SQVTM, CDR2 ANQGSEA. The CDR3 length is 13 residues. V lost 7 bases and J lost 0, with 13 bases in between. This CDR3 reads CSANPADSYEQYF. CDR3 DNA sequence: TGCAGCGCAAATCCGGCAGACTCCTACGAGCAGTACTTC.

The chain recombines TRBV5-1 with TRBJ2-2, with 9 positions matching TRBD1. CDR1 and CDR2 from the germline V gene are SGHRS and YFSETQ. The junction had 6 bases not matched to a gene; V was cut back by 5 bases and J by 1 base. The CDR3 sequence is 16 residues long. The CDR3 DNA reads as TGCGCCAGCAGGGGCCGGGACAGGGAGAACACCGGGGAGCTGTTTTTT. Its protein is CASRGRDRENTGELFF.

The CDR3 DNA follows: TGTGCCAGCAGTCCCAAAGGCCCTCCCGACACTCCAGATACGCAGTATTTT. This codes for CASSPKGPPDTPDTQYF. The chain has TRBV7-9 and TRBJ2-3; no firm D call. This CDR3 region has 17 residues. Trimming took off 6 bases at V and 4 bases at J, with 23 bases between the two ends. Germline CDR1 and CDR2: SEHNR and FQNEAQ (reference sequence).